This TCR beta chain was captured in a study of cytomegalovirus exposure and HLA in healthy donors. General study points: Later examination showed HLA-associated TCR beta chains had greater clonal expansion than equally common others.

This clone was observed a few times. Its antigen is as yet unknown. The CDR3 is 13 amino acids. The germline V and J ends were trimmed by 3 bases and 5 bases, with 10 bases remaining between them. The germline gives CDR1 KGHSH, CDR2 LQKENI. Vbeta (60) and Jbeta (13) primers were used in the PCR. Assay used: immunoSEQ multiplex PCR; TCRdb lists only in-frame clones, some missing. The sample shows around 150,000 clones, around four fifths of them seen only once. The sequencing input was PBMCs. The J gene is TRBJ2-5, the V gene TRBV18; no definite D call. This receptor was taken from a woman aged 25 to 39 in good health and CMV-seronegative. The CDR3 region is CASSPEFWETQYF. The DNA for the CDR3 is TGTGCCAGCTCACCCGAGTTTTGGGAGACCCAGTACTTC.